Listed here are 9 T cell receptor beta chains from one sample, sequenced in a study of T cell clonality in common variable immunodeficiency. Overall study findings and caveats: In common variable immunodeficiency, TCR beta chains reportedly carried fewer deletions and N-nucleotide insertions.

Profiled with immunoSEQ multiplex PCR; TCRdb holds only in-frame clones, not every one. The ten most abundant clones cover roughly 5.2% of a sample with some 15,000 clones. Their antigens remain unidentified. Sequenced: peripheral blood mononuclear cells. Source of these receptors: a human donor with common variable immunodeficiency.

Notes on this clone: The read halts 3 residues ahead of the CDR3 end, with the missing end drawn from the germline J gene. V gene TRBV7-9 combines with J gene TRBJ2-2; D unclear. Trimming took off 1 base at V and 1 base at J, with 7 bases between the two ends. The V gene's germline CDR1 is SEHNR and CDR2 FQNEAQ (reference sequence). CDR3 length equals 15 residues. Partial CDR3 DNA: TGTGCCAGCAGCTTAGGGCAGAAGAACACCGGGGAG. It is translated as CASSLGQKNTGE. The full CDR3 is CASSLGQKNTGELFF. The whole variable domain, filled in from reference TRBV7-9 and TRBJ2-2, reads DTGVSQNPRHKITKRGQNVTFRCDPISEHNRLYWYRQTLGQGPEFLTYFQNEAQLEKSRLLSDRFSAERPKGSFSTLEIQRTEQGDSAMYLCASSLGQKNTGELFFGEGSRLTVL.

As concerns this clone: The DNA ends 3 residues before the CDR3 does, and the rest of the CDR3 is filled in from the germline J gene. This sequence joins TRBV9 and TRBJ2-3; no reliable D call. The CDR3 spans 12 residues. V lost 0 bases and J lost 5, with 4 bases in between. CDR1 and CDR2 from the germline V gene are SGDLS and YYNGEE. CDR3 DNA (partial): TGTGCCAGCAGCGTAGCTCTAGATACG. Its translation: CASSVALDT. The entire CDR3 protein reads CASSVALDTQYF.

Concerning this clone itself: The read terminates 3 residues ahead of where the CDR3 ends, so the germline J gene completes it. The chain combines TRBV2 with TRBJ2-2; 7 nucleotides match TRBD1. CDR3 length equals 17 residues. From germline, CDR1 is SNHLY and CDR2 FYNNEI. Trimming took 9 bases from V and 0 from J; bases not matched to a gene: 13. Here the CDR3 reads CASRDRPRPANTGELFF. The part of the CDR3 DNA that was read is TGTGCCAGTCGGGACAGACCCCGTCCAGCGAACACCGGGGAG.

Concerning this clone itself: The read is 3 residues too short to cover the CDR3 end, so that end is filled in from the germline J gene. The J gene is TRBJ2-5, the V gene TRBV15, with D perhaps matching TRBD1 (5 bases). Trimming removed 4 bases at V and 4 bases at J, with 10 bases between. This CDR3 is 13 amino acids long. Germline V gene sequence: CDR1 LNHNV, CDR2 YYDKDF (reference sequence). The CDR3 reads CATSTGHGETQYF. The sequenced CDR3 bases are TGTGCCACCAGCACCGGACATGGAGAGACC.

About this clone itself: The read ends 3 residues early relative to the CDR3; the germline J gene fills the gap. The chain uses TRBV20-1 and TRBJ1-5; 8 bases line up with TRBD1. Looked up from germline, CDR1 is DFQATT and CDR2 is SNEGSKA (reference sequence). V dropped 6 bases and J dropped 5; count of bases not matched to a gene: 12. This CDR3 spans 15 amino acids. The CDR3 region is CSADRTGPGDQPQHF. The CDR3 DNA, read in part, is TGCAGTGCAGACAGGACAGGGCCAGGGGATCAGCCC.

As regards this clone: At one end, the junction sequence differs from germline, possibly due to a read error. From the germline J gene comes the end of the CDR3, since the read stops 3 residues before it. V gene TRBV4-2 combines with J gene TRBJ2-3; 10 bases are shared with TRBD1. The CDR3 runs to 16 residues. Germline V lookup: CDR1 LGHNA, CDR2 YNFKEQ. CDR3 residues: CASSRPGQGTTDTQYF. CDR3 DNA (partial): TGCGCCAGCAGCCGCCCGGGACAGGGGACCACAGATACG.

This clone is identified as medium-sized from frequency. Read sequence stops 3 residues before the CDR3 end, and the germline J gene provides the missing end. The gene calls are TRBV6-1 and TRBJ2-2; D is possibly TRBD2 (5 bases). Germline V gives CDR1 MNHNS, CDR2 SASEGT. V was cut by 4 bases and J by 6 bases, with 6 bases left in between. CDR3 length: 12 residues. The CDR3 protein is CASSAGAGELFF. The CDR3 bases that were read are TGTGCCAGCAGTGCCGGGGCCGGGGAG.

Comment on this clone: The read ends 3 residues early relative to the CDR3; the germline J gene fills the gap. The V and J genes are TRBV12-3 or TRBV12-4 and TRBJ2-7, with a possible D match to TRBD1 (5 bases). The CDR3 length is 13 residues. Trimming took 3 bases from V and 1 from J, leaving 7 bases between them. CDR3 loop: CASSFRGSYEQYF. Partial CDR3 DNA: TGTGCCAGCAGTTTTAGGGGATCCTACGAG.

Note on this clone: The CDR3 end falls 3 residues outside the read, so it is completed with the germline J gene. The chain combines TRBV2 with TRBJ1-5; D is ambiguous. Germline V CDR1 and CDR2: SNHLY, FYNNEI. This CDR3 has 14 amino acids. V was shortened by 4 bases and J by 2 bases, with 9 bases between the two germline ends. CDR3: CASSASSGNQPQHF. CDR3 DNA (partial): TGTGCCAGCAGTGCCTCCAGCGGCAATCAGCCC. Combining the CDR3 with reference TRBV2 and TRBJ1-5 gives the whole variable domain EPEVTQTPSHQVTQMGQEVILRCVPISNHLYFYWYRQILGQKVEFLVSFYNNEISEKSEIFDDQFSVERPDGSNFTLKIRSTKLEDSAMYFCASSASSGNQPQHFGDGTRLSIL.